These 21 T cell receptor beta chains were all obtained from the same sample, sequenced in a study of blood T cell repertoires in COVID-19. The table came from immunoSEQ multiplex PCR; TCRdb's copy has only in-frame clones and leaves some out. The data hold approximately 230,000 clones, with approximately 90% observed a single time. Sequencing was carried out using PBMCs or T cells enriched from blood (not recorded which). These receptors were obtained from a man in his forties who had recovered from COVID-19.

The chain has TRBV5-4 and TRBJ2-3, with a weak D call TRBD1 (5 bases). The CDR3 length is 13 residues. Germline-derived CDR1 and CDR2 are SGHNT and YYREEE (reference sequence). The V end lost 0 bases, the J end lost 5 bases, and 7 bases lay between the germline ends. The chain's CDR3 is CASSLDQGDTQYF. CDR3 DNA sequence: TGTGCCAGCAGCTTGGACCAGGGAGATACGCAGTATTTT.

The gene calls are TRBV5-1 and TRBJ1-1, with 7 positions matching TRBD1. The CDR3 consists of 15 residues. J lost 4 bases, V lost 1 base, and 7 bases had no gene match. Per the germline V gene, CDR1 is SGHRS and CDR2 is YFSETQ. Here the CDR3 reads CASSLSQGDGTEAFF. The DNA of the CDR3 is TGCGCCAGCAGCTTGTCTCAGGGGGACGGCACTGAAGCTTTCTTT.

This chain links TRBV5-6 with TRBJ2-7; the match to TRBD1 covers 7 bases. With 0 bases clipped from V and 3 bases from J, the junction kept 9 bases outside the gene matches. In germline, CDR1 is SGHDT, CDR2 YYEEEE. The CDR3 sequence is 16 residues long. CDR3 bases: TGTGCCAGCAGCTTGGTGGTTGGGACAGAGTACTACGAGCAGTACTTC. Protein: CASSLVVGTEYYEQYF.

CDR3 bases: TGCGCCAGCAGCAATAAGGACAGGGGGCCAGATACGCAGTATTTT. It yields the protein CASSNKDRGPDTQYF. V usage is TRBV5-1 and J usage is TRBJ2-3; 11 bases map to TRBD1. Trimming at V came to 4 bases and at J to 4 bases, leaving 5 bases not matched to a gene. The CDR3 sequence is 15 residues long. Germline CDR1 reads SGHRS; CDR2 reads YFSETQ.

The rearrangement joins TRBV3-1 (or the pseudogene TRBV3-2) to TRBJ2-1, with TRBD2 matching 8 bases. The CDR3 spans 14 residues. Trimming took 5 bases from V and 2 from J; bases not matched to a gene: 2. CDR1 and CDR2 from the germline V gene are LGHDT and YNNKEL (reference sequence). In DNA, the CDR3 is TGTGCCAGCAGCGAGGGACTAGCCTACAATGAGCAGTTCTTC. It translates to CASSEGLAYNEQFF.

The chain links TRBV6-4 to TRBJ2-1, with TRBD1 matching 10 bases. V gave up 6 bases and J gave up 7 bases; unmatched junction bases: 6. Germline CDR1 MRHNA, CDR2 SNTAGT. CDR3 size: 14 residues. The CDR3 nucleotides are TGTGCCAGCAGAATAGGACAGGGGGGGAATGAGCAGTTCTTC. Translating gives CASRIGQGGNEQFF.

V usage is TRBV27 and J usage is TRBJ2-7; a weak D match, TRBD2 (6 bases). Trimming removed 5 bases from V and 3 bases from J, with 14 bases in between. The CDR3 runs 14 residues. CDR1 MNHEY and CDR2 SMNVEV come from the germline V gene (reference sequence). CDR3 protein: CASSEGLTIYEQYF. CDR3 coding DNA: TGTGCCAGCAGTGAGGGACTCACAATCTACGAGCAGTACTTC.

V usage is TRBV12-5 and J usage is TRBJ2-2, with D maybe TRBD2 (5 bases). The CDR3 is made up of 13 amino acids. Germline V gene sequence: CDR1 LGHNT, CDR2 FRNRAP. Trimming removed 5 bases at V and 2 bases at J, with 6 bases between. CDR3 protein: CASGLANTGELFF. In DNA form, the CDR3 reads TGTGCTAGTGGTCTAGCTAACACCGGGGAGCTGTTTTTT.

CDR3 protein: CASSLNGQGAHGYTF. The CDR3, as DNA: TGTGCCAGCAGCTTAAACGGACAGGGGGCCCATGGCTACACCTTC. The genes are TRBV6-2 or TRBV6-3 and TRBJ1-2, with TRBD1 identical over 11 bases. CDR1 and CDR2 (germline): MNHEY, SVGEGT. The junction had 9 bases not matched to a gene; V was cut back by 6 bases and J by 6 bases. The CDR3 has 15 residues.

V gene TRBV7-2 combines with J gene TRBJ2-2; maybe TRBD1 (6 bases). Per the germline V gene, CDR1 is SGHTA and CDR2 is FQGNSA. This CDR3 spans 14 amino acids. Deletions cut 4 bases from V and 12 bases from J, with 18 bases between. The CDR3 here is CASSSGTRRWKLFF. The CDR3 DNA is TGTGCCAGCAGCTCCGGGACAAGGAGATGGAAGCTGTTTTTT.

This clone was found once. The genes are TRBV10-3 and TRBJ2-2; TRBD1 matches at 12 bases. V gave up 11 bases and J gave up 5 bases; unmatched junction bases: 15. The CDR3 consists of 17 residues. The germline V gene encodes CDR1 ENHRY and CDR2 SYGVKD. The CDR3 sequence is CASGRGGTGGDTGELFF. CDR3 in DNA: TGTGCCTCCGGTCGTGGCGGGACAGGGGGCGATACCGGGGAGCTGTTTTTT.

This chain connects TRBV19 to TRBJ2-3; D is uncertain. Trimming removed 5 bases from V and 0 bases from J, with 9 bases in between. This CDR3 is built from 14 residues. CDR1 is LNHDA, CDR2 SQIVND, per germline (reference sequence). CDR3 sequence reads: CASSSSGSTDTQYF. The CDR3 region has the DNA TGTGCCAGTAGTTCCTCCGGGAGCACAGATACGCAGTATTTT.

CDR3 nucleotide sequence: TGTGCCAGTAGACAGGGGTATCGGAACACCGGGGAGCTGTTTTTT. It encodes CASRQGYRNTGELFF. The chain joins TRBV19 to TRBJ2-2; 7 bases are shared with TRBD1. V shed 6 bases, J shed 1 base, and the junction held 5 bases outside the gene matches. The CDR3 loop spans 15 amino acids. The germline V gene encodes CDR1 LNHDA and CDR2 SQIVND (reference sequence).

Only one count was recorded for this clone. V gene TRBV25-1 combines with J gene TRBJ1-1, with 8 positions matching TRBD1. V dropped 7 bases and J dropped 3; count of bases not matched to a gene: 1. The germline V gene has CDR1 MGHDK and CDR2 SYGVNS. The CDR3 is 12 residues long. The CDR3 loop is CASKGQDTEAFF. DNA of the CDR3: TGTGCCAGCAAGGGACAGGACACTGAAGCTTTCTTT.

The CDR3 reads CASSPIAGEGGNEQFF. The DNA of the CDR3 is TGTGCCAGCAGCCCCATAGCGGGAGAAGGGGGCAATGAGCAGTTCTTC. J is TRBJ2-1 and V is TRBV3-1 (or the pseudogene TRBV3-2); 9 positions agree with TRBD2. The CDR3 is made up of 16 amino acids. The ends lost 4 bases at V and 6 bases at J; junction bases unmatched: 10. Germline V gene lookup returns CDR1 LGHDT and CDR2 YNNKEL (reference sequence).

This rearrangement joins TRBV2 to TRBJ1-1; the match to TRBD1 covers 7 bases. CDR3 size: 17 residues. After removal of 0 bases from V and 4 bases from J, the junction contained 11 bases not matched to a gene. CDR1 is SNHLY and CDR2 is FYNNEI in the germline V gene. The CDR3: CASSEAVGTVISTEAFF. The CDR3 nucleotides read TGTGCCAGCAGTGAAGCGGTCGGGACAGTGATCTCCACTGAAGCTTTCTTT. The full variable domain, rest sourced from reference TRBV2 and TRBJ1-1, is EPEVTQTPSHQVTQMGQEVILRCVPISNHLYFYWYRQILGQKVEFLVSFYNNEISEKSEIFDDQFSVERPDGSNFTLKIRSTKLEDSAMYFCASSEAVGTVISTEAFFGQGTRLTVV.

A note on this clone: A single base separates this from a much larger clone, so it may be a read error. The chain combines TRBV27 with TRBJ1-6, with D unclear. Trimming left V 8 bases short and J 0 bases short, with 14 bases between. Germline V CDR1 and CDR2: MNHEY, SMNVEV (reference sequence). The length of the CDR3 is 16 residues. The chain's CDR3 is CASAGTAGSYNSPLHF. The CDR3 coding sequence is TGTGCCAGCGCGGGCACGGCGGGCTCCTATAATTCACCCCTCCACTTT.

The J gene is TRBJ1-2, the V gene TRBV2; 7 positions agree with TRBD1. Germline V gene lookup returns CDR1 SNHLY and CDR2 FYNNEI. The V and J ends lost 6 bases and 3 bases, in that order; junction bases with no gene match: 4. The CDR3 has 13 amino acids. CDR3 region: CASRTGTDYGYTF. The DNA of the CDR3 is TGTGCCAGCAGGACCGGGACAGACTATGGCTACACCTTC. Full variable domain (rest looked up from reference TRBV2 and TRBJ1-2): EPEVTQTPSHQVTQMGQEVILRCVPISNHLYFYWYRQILGQKVEFLVSFYNNEISEKSEIFDDQFSVERPDGSNFTLKIRSTKLEDSAMYFCASRTGTDYGYTFGSGTRLTVV.

The CDR3 spells CASSLGRAKPQHF. The CDR3 DNA is TGTGCCAGCAGTTTAGGCAGGGCTAAGCCCCAGCATTTT. V and J are TRBV12-3 or TRBV12-4 and TRBJ1-5, with D perhaps matching TRBD1 (5 bases). The CDR3 consists of 13 residues. Trimming left V 1 base short and J 8 bases short, with 9 bases between.

The genes are TRBV30 and TRBJ1-5; perhaps TRBD1 as D (5 bases). CDR3 size: 13 residues. Trimming removed 2 bases from V and 4 bases from J, with 9 bases in between. CDR1 and CDR2 (germline): GTSNPN, SVGIG (reference sequence). Written as DNA, the CDR3 is TGTGCCTGGAGTAGGGCAGGGAATCAGCCCCAGCATTTT. Translating it yields CAWSRAGNQPQHF.

The genes are TRBV11-3 and TRBJ2-3, with D perhaps matching TRBD2 (6 bases). Germline lookup yields CDR1 SGHNT and CDR2 YENEEA. The CDR3 has 14 residues. The V end lost 3 bases, the J end lost 8 bases, and 15 bases lay between the germline ends. The CDR3 sequence: CASSFTGVDPTQYF. CDR3 DNA sequence: TGTGCCAGCAGCTTTACGGGGGTTGACCCTACGCAGTATTTT.